This record looks at one T cell receptor (beta chain) sequence and its context. Antigen: not known. The sample belongs to a study of CD8+CD57+ T cells in acquired aplastic anemia. Study-wide background: Each DNA sample taken from sorted CD4+ and CD8+ cells came to approximately 3.3 ug on average.

Genomic DNA constituted the template upon which TCR beta VDJ and CDR3 profiling was performed. TCRdb independently ran MiXCR on the reads; one entry per CDR3 protein. The sample lists around 200,000 distinct CDR3 sequences, over 60% seen once, with around 28% in the top ten. Study-level findings and limits: A set of twenty-nine CD8+ CDR3 sequences was shared between patients and controls, and these sequences appeared highly expressed in patients. A significant difference in CD8+ Simpson's diversity between patients and controls was not found.

Unmatched junction bases numbered 2, after V lost 5 bases and J lost 1 base. Germline V gives CDR1 DFQATT, CDR2 SNEGSKA (reference sequence). The CDR3 runs to 13 residues. The V and J genes are TRBV20-1 and TRBJ1-1, with TRBD1 identical over 9 bases. The sequence derives from a human donor in good health. The specimen was sorted CD4+, CD8+, or CD8+CD57+ T cells (not recorded which) from PBMCs. DNA of the CDR3: TGCAGTGCTGGACAGGGGTCGAACACTGAAGCTTTCTTT. Translated, it gives CSAGQGSNTEAFF.